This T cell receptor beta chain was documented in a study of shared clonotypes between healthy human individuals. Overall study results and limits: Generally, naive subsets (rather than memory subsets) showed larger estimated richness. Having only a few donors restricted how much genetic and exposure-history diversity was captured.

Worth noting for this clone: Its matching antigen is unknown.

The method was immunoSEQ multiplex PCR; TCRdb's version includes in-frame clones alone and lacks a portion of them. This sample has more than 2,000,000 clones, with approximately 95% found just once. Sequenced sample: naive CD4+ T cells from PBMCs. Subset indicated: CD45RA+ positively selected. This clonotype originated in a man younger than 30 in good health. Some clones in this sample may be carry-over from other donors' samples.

The CDR3 DNA reads TGTGCCAGCAGTACACTTGGCACCGGGGAGCTGTTTTTT. Translation: CASSTLGTGELFF. The chain carries TRBV5-6 and TRBJ2-2; unclear D gene. Germline loops: CDR1 SGHDT, CDR2 YYEEEE. The germline V and J ends were trimmed by 5 bases and 4 bases, with 9 bases remaining between them. The CDR3 loop spans 13 amino acids.